This is a list of T cell receptor beta chains from one sample in a study of blood T cell repertoires in COVID-19. Sequenced by immunoSEQ multiplex PCR; TCRdb stores in-frame clones only, minus some. The data contain 200,000 to 300,000 clones, over 80% of them singletons. Material for sequencing was PBMCs or T cells enriched from blood (not recorded which). The receptors were sampled from a woman aged 35 to 49 who had been exposed to COVID-19. Both conserved end residues are part of each CDR3. The D gene is left open where the match is weak. Size values are once, few and many counts, or a class for expanded clones, and some rows have none.

clone size	D gene	V gene	J gene	CDR3 DNA	CDR3 protein
-	TRBD2	TRBV6-5	TRBJ2-1	TGTGCCAGCAGTTACGGGCCCCTAGCGGCTTACAATGAGCAGTTCTTC	CASSYGPLAAYNEQFF
-	TRBD1	TRBV7-7	TRBJ2-7	TGTGCCAGCAGCCCCTCGGGACAGGGTCTTTATTCCTTCTCCTACGAGCAGTACTTC	CASSPSGQGLYSFSYEQYF
-	-	TRBV28	TRBJ2-7	TGTGCCAGCAGTTACGCGGACAGCCTGTACGAGCAGTACTTC	CASSYADSLYEQYF
-	TRBD2	TRBV7-3	TRBJ2-6	TGTGCCAGCAGCGACCGGGGGGATCTTAGCTCTGGGGCCAACGTCCTGACTTTC	CASSDRGDLSSGANVLTF
few	TRBD2	TRBV5-1	TRBJ2-3	TGCGCCAGCAGCTTAGGACTAGCGGGGGGGCAAGGCTCCAAGGATACGCAGTATTTT	CASSLGLAGGQGSKDTQYF
-	-	TRBV28	TRBJ2-1	TGTGCCAGCAGTTTAATCCAGAGGGGGGGCCCCTACAATGAGCAGTTCTTC	CASSLIQRGGPYNEQFF
-	-	TRBV7-9	TRBJ2-3	TGTGCCAGCAGCTTCCTTGACGGGACAGATACGCAGTATTTT	CASSFLDGTDTQYF
-	-	TRBV3-1/TRBV3-2	TRBJ2-1	TGTGCCAGCAGTCCCTTCGAGGGAAGGGGGTACAATGAGCAGTTCTTC	CASSPFEGRGYNEQFF
once	-	TRBV4-2	TRBJ2-2	TGTGCCAGCAGCCAAGAATTCTACCGCACCGGGGAGCTGTTTTTT	CASSQEFYRTGELFF
-	-	TRBV14	TRBJ1-6	TGTGCCAGCAGCCAAGATCTTGGAGGCACCTCACCCCTCCACTTT	CASSQDLGGTSPLHF
-	TRBD1	TRBV29-1	TRBJ1-5	TGCAGCGTACACCTGGTGGGACAGGTACTTCCTCAGGGGTATCAGCCCCAGCATTTT	CSVHLVGQVLPQGYQPQHF
-	-	TRBV11-3	TRBJ2-2	TGTGCCAGCAGCTCCTCATCGTCAGGGATAACCGGGGAGCTGTTTTTT	CASSSSSSGITGELFF
once	-	TRBV7-2	TRBJ2-2	TGTGCCAGCAGCAGAGCAGGGGGGCCGGGCACCGGGGAGCTGTTTTTT	CASSRAGGPGTGELFF
-	TRBD2	TRBV27	TRBJ2-1	TGTGCCAGCAGTCCCGGACTAGCGGGCCACAATGAGCAGTTCTTC	CASSPGLAGHNEQFF
few	-	TRBV7-9	TRBJ1-4	TGTGCCAGCAGCTCCGACTTTCAGTCGAATGAAAAACTGTTTTTT	CASSSDFQSNEKLFF
-	-	TRBV28	TRBJ2-7	TGTGCCAGCAGTTTAGCGGGACCCGCCTACGAGCAGTACTTC	CASSLAGPAYEQYF
-	TRBD1	TRBV18	TRBJ2-2	TGTGCCAGCTCATACAGGGACAGGGATGAAACCGGGGAGCTGTTTTTT	CASSYRDRDETGELFF
-	TRBD2	TRBV5-1	TRBJ2-2	TGTGCCAGCAGCTTTGTAGCGGGAGCGGCCGGGGAGCTGTTTTTT	CASSFVAGAAGELFF
-	-	TRBV19	TRBJ1-1	TGTGCCAGTACGACAGGTGGGGGCTCGGCCGCTGAAGCTTTCTTT	CASTTGGGSAAEAFF
-	-	TRBV6-5	TRBJ2-7	TGTGCCAGCAGTTACCGCGACGAGCAGTACTTC	CASSYRDEQYF
-	-	TRBV2	TRBJ1-4	TGTGCCAGCAGTATTGCCGGGAGCAATGAAAAACTGTTTTTT	CASSIAGSNEKLFF
-	-	TRBV13	TRBJ2-3	TGTGCCAGCAGCGACCGGGACACCTCAGAAACAGATACGCAGTATTTT	CASSDRDTSETDTQYF
-	-	TRBV27	TRBJ1-2	TGTGCCAGCAGCCCTGACAGACTCTATGGCTACACCTTC	CASSPDRLYGYTF
-	-	TRBV27	TRBJ1-1	TGTGCCAGCAGTTTTCCCCACGGGGACACTGAAGCTTTCTTT	CASSFPHGDTEAFF
-	TRBD1	TRBV19	TRBJ2-4	TGTGCCAGTAGTATAGAGGGACAGGGGTTAAACATTCAGTACTTC	CASSIEGQGLNIQYF
-	-	TRBV4-3	TRBJ1-2	TGCGCCAGCAGCCAGAATGACGGGGGCTACACCTTC	CASSQNDGGYTF
-	TRBD1	TRBV11-2	TRBJ1-2	TGTGCCAGCAGCTTTACGACAGGGGGCTACTATGGCTACACCTTC	CASSFTTGGYYGYTF
-	TRBD1	TRBV24-1	TRBJ1-1	TGTGCCACCAGTGAACCGACAGGGGGTGAAGCTTTCTTT	CATSEPTGGEAFF
-	-	TRBV3-1/TRBV3-2	TRBJ2-3	TGTGCCAGCAGCCAGGGTTACAGATATACGCAGTATTTT	CASSQGYRYTQYF
-	TRBD2	TRBV11-2	TRBJ2-3	TGTGCCAGCAGCTCGGCCGGGACTAGCGGGGCCTTGAGCACAGATACGCAGTATTTT	CASSSAGTSGALSTDTQYF
-	TRBD1	TRBV5-6	TRBJ2-2	TGTGCCAGCAGCTTGGAGGGGGCGCACACCGGGGAGCTGTTTTTT	CASSLEGAHTGELFF
-	TRBD1	TRBV4-1	TRBJ1-1	TGCGCCAGCAGCCAAACCGACAGGGGGTCTTTCTTT	CASSQTDRGSFF
-	-	TRBV5-1	TRBJ2-1	TGTGCCAGCAGCTTGGGAGGAAATGAGCAGTTCTTC	CASSLGGNEQFF
-	-	TRBV4-1	TRBJ1-5	TGCGCCAGCAGCGAGGTTGCGGTCGGCCAGCCCCAGCATTTT	CASSEVAVGQPQHF
-	TRBD1	TRBV28	TRBJ1-1	TGTGCCAGCAGTTTATGGGGGACAGGGACAATGAACACTGAAGCTTTCTTT	CASSLWGTGTMNTEAFF
-	-	TRBV18	TRBJ1-1	TGTGCCAGCTCACTGAGGTCGGCTACGGGAGGCACTGAAGCTTTCTTT	CASSLRSATGGTEAFF
-	-	TRBV6-5	TRBJ1-1	TGTGCCAGCAGTTACCGGGACTCCAACACTGAAGCTTTCTTT	CASSYRDSNTEAFF
-	-	TRBV12-3/TRBV12-4	TRBJ1-5	TGTGCCAGCAGTTTATTAACTGATCAGCCCCAGCATTTT	CASSLLTDQPQHF
-	TRBD1	TRBV19	TRBJ1-6	TGTGCCATTCAAGACAGGGCAGGTAATTCACCCCTCCACTTT	CAIQDRAGNSPLHF
-	-	TRBV19	TRBJ1-2	TGTGCCAGTAGTATAGTTCAGGTCCCAAGAATCAACTATGGCTACACCTTC	CASSIVQVPRINYGYTF
-	-	TRBV7-3	TRBJ2-2	TGTGCCAGCAGCTTAAGAGGGATCGGGGAGCTGTTTTTT	CASSLRGIGELFF
-	TRBD1	TRBV7-2	TRBJ2-7	TGTGCCAGCAGCTTAATCGGACAGGGGGCATACTACGAGCAGTACTTC	CASSLIGQGAYYEQYF
-	-	TRBV29-1	TRBJ1-1	TGCAGCGTTGTTTCGCGGGTATCGAACACTGAAGCTTTCTTT	CSVVSRVSNTEAFF
-	TRBD1	TRBV29-1	TRBJ1-4	TGCAGCGGTCGACAGGGCACTAATGAAAAACTGTTTTTT	CSGRQGTNEKLFF
-	-	TRBV28	TRBJ1-1	TGTGCCAGCAGTTTAGGGGGGTTGGGAACTGAAGCTTTCTTT	CASSLGGLGTEAFF
-	TRBD1	TRBV5-1	TRBJ2-7	TGCGCCAGCAGCTTGCACCTCCCGGGACAGGGGGCGGGAGAGCAGTACTTC	CASSLHLPGQGAGEQYF
-	TRBD1	TRBV3-1/TRBV3-2	TRBJ1-1	TGTGCCAGCAGCCAAAAGGGACAGATCGAGAACACTGAAGCTTTCTTT	CASSQKGQIENTEAFF
-	TRBD1	TRBV24-1	TRBJ1-3	TGTGCCACCAGTGACGGGACAGCCTACACTGGAAACACCATATATTTT	CATSDGTAYTGNTIYF